Listed below are T cell receptor beta chains from one sample, sequenced in a study of Ad26.COV2.S vaccination and SARS-CoV-2 variants. Profiled with immunoSEQ multiplex PCR; TCRdb holds only in-frame clones, not every one. Of about 440,000 clones detected, 80% to 95% appear once; the ten largest clones hold around 4.5%. The material was peripheral blood, obtained in a trial of Ad26.COV2.S vaccine versus placebo. The source is a person aged 18-60 years who received the Ad26.COV2.S COVID-19 vaccine or a placebo. Both conserved end residues are part of each CDR3. Each record gives: J gene, D gene, V gene, clone size, CDR3 DNA, CDR3 protein. The D gene is left open where the match is weak. The size of a clone is reported for some rows only, either as once, few or many, or as a class for expanded clones.

J: TRBJ2-7
D: TRBD2
V: TRBV6-2/TRBV6-3
size: .
DNA: TGTGCCAGCAGTTACCCCGGACTAGCGGTCCAGAAGTACTTC
CDR3: CASSYPGLAVQKYF

J: TRBJ2-1
D: TRBD2
V: TRBV7-2
size: .
DNA: TGTGCCAGCAGCTTATCGGCACTAGCGGGACCCGGGAATGAGCAGTTCTTC
CDR3: CASSLSALAGPGNEQFF

J: TRBJ1-4
D: .
V: TRBV27
size: .
DNA: TGTGCCAGCAGTTTATGGGGGGCTAATGAAAAACTGTTTTTT
CDR3: CASSLWGANEKLFF

J: TRBJ1-3
D: .
V: TRBV15
size: .
DNA: TGTGCCACCAGCCTTACGGCCAGAGCCTCTGGAAACACCATATATTTT
CDR3: CATSLTARASGNTIYF

J: TRBJ2-1
D: .
V: TRBV6-2/TRBV6-3
size: .
DNA: TGTGCCAGCAGTTACGTCACGAGCGGCTTCACATCCAATGAGCAGTTCTTC
CDR3: CASSYVTSGFTSNEQFF

J: TRBJ2-5
D: .
V: TRBV7-9
size: .
DNA: TGTGCCAGCAGCTTAGATACAGGCTACCAAGAGACCCAGTACTTC
CDR3: CASSLDTGYQETQYF

J: TRBJ2-1
D: TRBD1
V: TRBV18
size: .
DNA: TGTGCCAGCTCACGGACAGGGGACAATGAGCAGTTCTTC
CDR3: CASSRTGDNEQFF

J: TRBJ1-2
D: TRBD1
V: TRBV4-1
size: .
DNA: TGCGCCAGCAGTCGACCCACAGGGGATGGCTACACCTTC
CDR3: CASSRPTGDGYTF

J: TRBJ1-2
D: TRBD1
V: TRBV12-3/TRBV12-4
size: once
DNA: TGTGCCAGCAATCCGGACAGGTACTATGGCTACACCTTC
CDR3: CASNPDRYYGYTF

J: TRBJ2-7
D: TRBD1
V: TRBV27
size: .
DNA: TGTGCCAGCAGTCTGACAGGGGGTAACTACGAGCAGTACTTC
CDR3: CASSLTGGNYEQYF

J: TRBJ1-6
D: .
V: TRBV30
size: .
DNA: TGTGCCTGGAGCGAGGGGACGGGCAATTCACCCCTCCACTTT
CDR3: CAWSEGTGNSPLHF

J: TRBJ1-5
D: .
V: TRBV28
size: .
DNA: TGTGCCAGCAGTTTAGGGCCGACGGGGGCCCGCAATCAGCCCCAGCATTTT
CDR3: CASSLGPTGARNQPQHF

J: TRBJ2-7
D: .
V: TRBV29-1
size: .
DNA: TGCAGCGTTGACAGGGGAGGCGACGAGCAGTACTTC
CDR3: CSVDRGGDEQYF

J: TRBJ2-7
D: TRBD2
V: TRBV28
size: .
DNA: TGTGCCAGCAGATCCCTGGGGCTAGCGGGAGGCGAGCAGTACTTC
CDR3: CASRSLGLAGGEQYF

J: TRBJ1-1
D: .
V: TRBV4-2
size: .
DNA: TGTGCCAGCAGCGTGGGGGGGGGCGCCTACACTGAAGCTTTCTTT
CDR3: CASSVGGGAYTEAFF

J: TRBJ2-3
D: TRBD2
V: TRBV19
size: .
DNA: TGTGCCAGTAGTATTACTAGCGGAAGTCCCACAGATACGCAGTATTTT
CDR3: CASSITSGSPTDTQYF

J: TRBJ1-2
D: .
V: TRBV5-1
size: .
DNA: TGCGCCAGCAGCTTGGGAGGGACTAACTATGGCTACACCTTC
CDR3: CASSLGGTNYGYTF

J: TRBJ2-3
D: TRBD1
V: TRBV18
size: few
DNA: TGTGCCAGCTCACTTCGGACAGGGGGAATTACAGATACGCAGTATTTT
CDR3: CASSLRTGGITDTQYF

J: TRBJ2-7
D: TRBD1
V: TRBV7-2
size: .
DNA: TGTGCCAGCAGTCCCGGACAGGGAGGCTACGAGCAGTACTTC
CDR3: CASSPGQGGYEQYF

J: TRBJ1-1
D: .
V: TRBV5-8
size: .
DNA: TGTGCCAGCAGCTTGGAGTGGGAAGTGAACACTGAAGCTTTCTTT
CDR3: CASSLEWEVNTEAFF

J: TRBJ1-4
D: .
V: TRBV7-3
size: .
DNA: TGTGCCAGCAGCTTACATAATGAATTGCCGTTT
CDR3: CASSLHNELPF

J: TRBJ1-1
D: TRBD1
V: TRBV28
size: once
DNA: TGTGCCAGCAGTTTATCAGGGGGGAGCACTGAAGCTTTCTTT
CDR3: CASSLSGGSTEAFF

J: TRBJ2-7
D: .
V: TRBV7-2
size: .
DNA: TGTGCCAGCAGCTTGGGGGTCGGAGGCATATACGAGCAGTACTTC
CDR3: CASSLGVGGIYEQYF

J: TRBJ2-7
D: TRBD2
V: TRBV7-6
size: .
DNA: TGTGCCAGCGGAGCGGGAGGCCTCTACGAGCAGTACTTC
CDR3: CASGAGGLYEQYF

J: TRBJ2-7
D: TRBD1
V: TRBV15
size: .
DNA: TGTGCCACCAGCAGAGATGAGCTACAGGGGGGAGAGCAGTACTTC
CDR3: CATSRDELQGGEQYF

J: TRBJ1-1
D: .
V: TRBV18
size: .
DNA: TGTGCCAGCTCACCAAACAGTGGGGCTGAAGCTTTCTTT
CDR3: CASSPNSGAEAFF

J: TRBJ2-6
D: .
V: TRBV29-1
size: .
DNA: TGCAGCGTTGAAGATCGTAAAGTAACCTCTGGGGCCAACGTCCTGACTTTC
CDR3: CSVEDRKVTSGANVLTF

J: TRBJ1-3
D: .
V: TRBV7-8
size: .
DNA: TGTGCCAGCAGCTTCGGCGCGGGTTCCTCTGGAAACACCATATATTTT
CDR3: CASSFGAGSSGNTIYF

J: TRBJ1-6
D: .
V: TRBV7-8
size: .
DNA: TGTGCCAGCAGCTCCAGGGTTGATTCACCCCTCCACTTT
CDR3: CASSSRVDSPLHF

J: TRBJ2-1
D: TRBD1
V: TRBV19
size: .
DNA: TGTGCCAGTAGTCCTGGACAGGGATCCTACAATGAGCAGTTCTTC
CDR3: CASSPGQGSYNEQFF

J: TRBJ2-7
D: .
V: TRBV28
size: .
DNA: TGTGCCAGCAGTCTAACATACGAGCAGTACTTC
CDR3: CASSLTYEQYF